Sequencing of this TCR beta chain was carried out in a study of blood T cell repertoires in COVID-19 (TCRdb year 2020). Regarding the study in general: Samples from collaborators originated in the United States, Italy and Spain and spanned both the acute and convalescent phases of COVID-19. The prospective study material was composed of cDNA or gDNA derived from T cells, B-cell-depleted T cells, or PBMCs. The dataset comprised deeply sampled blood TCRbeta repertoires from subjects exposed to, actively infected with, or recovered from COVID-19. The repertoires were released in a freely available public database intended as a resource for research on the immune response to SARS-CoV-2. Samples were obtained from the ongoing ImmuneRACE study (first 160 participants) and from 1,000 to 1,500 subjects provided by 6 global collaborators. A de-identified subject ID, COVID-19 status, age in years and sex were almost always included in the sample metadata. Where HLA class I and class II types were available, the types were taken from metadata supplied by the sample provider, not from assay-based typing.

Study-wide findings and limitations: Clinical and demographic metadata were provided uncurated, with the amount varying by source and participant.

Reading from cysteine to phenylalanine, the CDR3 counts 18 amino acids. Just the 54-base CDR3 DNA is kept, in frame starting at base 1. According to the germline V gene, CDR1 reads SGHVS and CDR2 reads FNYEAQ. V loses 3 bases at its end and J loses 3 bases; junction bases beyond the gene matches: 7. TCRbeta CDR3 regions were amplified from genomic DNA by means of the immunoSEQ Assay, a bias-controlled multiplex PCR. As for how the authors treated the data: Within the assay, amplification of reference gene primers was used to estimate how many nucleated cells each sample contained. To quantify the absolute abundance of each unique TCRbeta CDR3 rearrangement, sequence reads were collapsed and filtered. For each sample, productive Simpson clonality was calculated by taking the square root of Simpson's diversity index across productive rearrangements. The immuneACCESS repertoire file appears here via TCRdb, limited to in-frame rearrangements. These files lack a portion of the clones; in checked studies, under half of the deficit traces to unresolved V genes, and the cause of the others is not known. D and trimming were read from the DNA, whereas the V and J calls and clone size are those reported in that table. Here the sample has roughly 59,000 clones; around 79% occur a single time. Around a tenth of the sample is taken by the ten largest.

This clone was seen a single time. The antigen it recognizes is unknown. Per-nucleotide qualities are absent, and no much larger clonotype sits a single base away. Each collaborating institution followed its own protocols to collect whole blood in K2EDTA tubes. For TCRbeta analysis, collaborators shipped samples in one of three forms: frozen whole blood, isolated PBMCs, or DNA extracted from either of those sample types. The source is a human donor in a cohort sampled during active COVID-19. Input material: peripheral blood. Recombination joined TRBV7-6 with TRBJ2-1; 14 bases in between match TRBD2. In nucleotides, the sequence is TGTGCCAGCAGCTTCCCCCGGACTAGCGGGAGGTACTACAATGAGCAGTTCTTC. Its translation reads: CASSFPRTSGRYYNEQFF.